This T cell receptor (beta chain) was identified in a study of CD8 T cells in Susac syndrome. The germline V and J ends were trimmed by 5 bases and 6 bases, with 16 bases remaining between them. The CDR3 length is 15 residues. Germline CDR1 SGHVS, CDR2 FQNEAQ. RNA, at about 0.45 to 1 ug, was reverse transcribed with random hexamers. Amplification of TCR beta CDR3 was carried out by immunoSEQ multiplex PCR, which covered 54 Vbeta and 13 Jbeta segments. TCRdb fed the immunoSEQ multiplex PCR reads into MiXCR, producing one record per CDR3 protein. The table includes 330,000 or so distinct CDR3 sequences, roughly 85% detected once. Sequencing of TCR beta was carried out in blood CD8+ and CD4+ T cells.

Sequencing was performed on CD8+ T cells from PBMCs. The rearrangement links TRBV7-8 to TRBJ2-2; D tentatively reads TRBD1 or TRBD2 (5 bases each). This receptor was obtained from a human donor with multiple sclerosis. The CDR3 loop is CASSRGWGEAGELFF. The CDR3 DNA sequence: TGTGCCAGCAGCCGGGGCTGGGGCGAGGCCGGGGAGCTGTTTTTT.